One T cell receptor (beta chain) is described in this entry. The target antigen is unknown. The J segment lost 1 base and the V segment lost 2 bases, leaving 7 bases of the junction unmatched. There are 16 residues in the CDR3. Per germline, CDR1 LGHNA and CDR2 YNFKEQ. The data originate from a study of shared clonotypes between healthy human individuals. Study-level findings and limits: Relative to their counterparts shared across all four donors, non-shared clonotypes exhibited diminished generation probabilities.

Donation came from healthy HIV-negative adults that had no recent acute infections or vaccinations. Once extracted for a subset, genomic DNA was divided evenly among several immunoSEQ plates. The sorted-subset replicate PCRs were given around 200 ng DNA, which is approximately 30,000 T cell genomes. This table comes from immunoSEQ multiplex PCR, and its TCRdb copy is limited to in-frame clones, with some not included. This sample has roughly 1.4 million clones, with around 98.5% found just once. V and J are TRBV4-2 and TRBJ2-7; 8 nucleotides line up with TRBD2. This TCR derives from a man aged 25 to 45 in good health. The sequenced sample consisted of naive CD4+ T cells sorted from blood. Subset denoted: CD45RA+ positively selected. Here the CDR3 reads CASSQTPAGGSYEQYF. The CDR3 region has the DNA TGTGCCAGCAGCCAAACCCCCGCGGGAGGTTCCTACGAGCAGTACTTC.